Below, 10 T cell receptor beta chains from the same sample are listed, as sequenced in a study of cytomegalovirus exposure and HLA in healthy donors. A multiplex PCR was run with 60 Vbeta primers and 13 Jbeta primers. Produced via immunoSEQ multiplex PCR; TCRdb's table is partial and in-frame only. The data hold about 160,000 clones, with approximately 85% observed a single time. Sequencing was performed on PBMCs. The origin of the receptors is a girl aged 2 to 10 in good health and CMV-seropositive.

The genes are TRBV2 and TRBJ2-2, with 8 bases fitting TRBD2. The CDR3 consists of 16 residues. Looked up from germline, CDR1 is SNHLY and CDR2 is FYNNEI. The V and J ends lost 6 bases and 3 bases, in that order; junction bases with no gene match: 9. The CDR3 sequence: CASREPGLVDTGELFF. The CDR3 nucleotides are TGTGCCAGCAGAGAGCCGGGACTAGTGGACACCGGGGAGCTGTTTTTT. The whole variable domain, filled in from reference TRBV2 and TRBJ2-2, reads EPEVTQTPSHQVTQMGQEVILRCVPISNHLYFYWYRQILGQKVEFLVSFYNNEISEKSEIFDDQFSVERPDGSNFTLKIRSTKLEDSAMYFCASREPGLVDTGELFFGEGSRLTVL.

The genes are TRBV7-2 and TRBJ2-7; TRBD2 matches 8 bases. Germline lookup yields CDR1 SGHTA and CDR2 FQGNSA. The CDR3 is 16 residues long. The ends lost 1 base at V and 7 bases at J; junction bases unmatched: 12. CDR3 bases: TGTGCCAGCAGCTTAGGCGTCACTCCGGGAGGGGGTGAGCAGTACTTC. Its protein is CASSLGVTPGGGEQYF.

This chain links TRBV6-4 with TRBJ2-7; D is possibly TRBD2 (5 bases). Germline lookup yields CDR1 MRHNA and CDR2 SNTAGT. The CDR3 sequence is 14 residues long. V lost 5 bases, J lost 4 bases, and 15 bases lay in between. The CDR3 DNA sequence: TGTGCCAGCAGTAGGACCAGACGCGGGTACGAGCAGTACTTC. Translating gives CASSRTRRGYEQYF.

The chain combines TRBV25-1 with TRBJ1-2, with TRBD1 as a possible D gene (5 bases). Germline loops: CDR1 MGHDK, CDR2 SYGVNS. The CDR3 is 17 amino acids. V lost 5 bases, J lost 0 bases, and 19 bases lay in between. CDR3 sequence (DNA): TGTGCCAGCAGTCCGGAAGGGGCCAGCCTAGCTAACTATGGCTACACCTTC. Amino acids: CASSPEGASLANYGYTF.

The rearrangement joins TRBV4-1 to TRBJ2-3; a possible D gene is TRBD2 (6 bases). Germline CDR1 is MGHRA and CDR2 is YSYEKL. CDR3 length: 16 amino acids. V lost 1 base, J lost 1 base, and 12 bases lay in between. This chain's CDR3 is CASSQVPGDGTDTQYF. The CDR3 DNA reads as TGCGCCAGCAGCCAAGTTCCGGGAGATGGCACAGATACGCAGTATTTT.

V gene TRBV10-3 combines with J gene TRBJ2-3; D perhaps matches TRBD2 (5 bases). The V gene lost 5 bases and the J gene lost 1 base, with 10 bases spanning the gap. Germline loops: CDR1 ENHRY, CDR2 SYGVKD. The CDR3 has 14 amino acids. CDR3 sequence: CAISKERGTDTQYF. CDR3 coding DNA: TGTGCCATCAGTAAGGAGAGGGGCACAGATACGCAGTATTTT.

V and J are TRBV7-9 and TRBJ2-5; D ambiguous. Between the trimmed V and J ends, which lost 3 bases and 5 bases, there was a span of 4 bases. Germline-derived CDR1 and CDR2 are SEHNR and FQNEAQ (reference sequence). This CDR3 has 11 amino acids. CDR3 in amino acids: CASSFRETQYF. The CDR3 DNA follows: TGTGCCAGCAGCTTTCGGGAGACCCAGTACTTC.

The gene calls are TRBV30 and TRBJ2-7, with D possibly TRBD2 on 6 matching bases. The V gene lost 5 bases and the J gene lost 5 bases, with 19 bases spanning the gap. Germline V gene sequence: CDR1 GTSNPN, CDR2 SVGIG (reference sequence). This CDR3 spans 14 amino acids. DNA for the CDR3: TGTGCCTGGGGACCCCCGGGACTCAGAGACGAGCAGTACTTC. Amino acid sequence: CAWGPPGLRDEQYF.

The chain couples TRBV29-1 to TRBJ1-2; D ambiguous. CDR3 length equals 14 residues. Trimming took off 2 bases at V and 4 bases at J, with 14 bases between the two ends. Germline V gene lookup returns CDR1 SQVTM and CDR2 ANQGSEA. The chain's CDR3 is CSVESRLEGYGYTF. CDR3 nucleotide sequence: TGCAGCGTTGAATCCAGGCTCGAGGGCTATGGCTACACCTTC.

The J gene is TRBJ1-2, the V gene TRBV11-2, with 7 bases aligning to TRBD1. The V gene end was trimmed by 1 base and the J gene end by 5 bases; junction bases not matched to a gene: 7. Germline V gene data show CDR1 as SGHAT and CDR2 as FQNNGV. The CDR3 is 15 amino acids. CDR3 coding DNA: TGTGCCAGCAGCTTAGTGACAGGGTCCCGTTATGGCTACACCTTC. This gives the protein CASSLVTGSRYGYTF.